This section outlines one T cell receptor (beta chain) sequence together with its context. This clonotype has more than one count but fewer than ten. It lacks a known antigen. Within one base of it there is no much larger clone, and no base qualities were kept. This sample was included in a study of molecular identifiers for immune sequencing clone quantification (dated by TCRdb to between 2018 and 2020). Context from the whole study: For a replicate experiment, RNA from roughly 18,000 or 92,000 naive CD8 T cells was divided into five aliquots, and four of the five aliquots were sequenced. CD8 T cells were used in a methods study to benchmark molecular-identifier clustering-based TCR repertoire sequencing (MIDCIRS) and TCR RNA copy counting. Broader findings and caveats from the paper: Even against a background of around 950,000 naive CD8 T cells, spiked-in Jurkat TCR RNA amounting to a single cell's worth was reported to be detectable. When barcode sub-clustering was not used, chimeric consensus sequences inflated TCR diversity, with chimeras reaching as high as 47%. Highly expanded clone sizes could be underestimated because identical TCR molecules may share a barcode. Modeling indicated 2.5 to 3 TCR RNA copies recovered per cell, compared with approximately 10 by digital PCR, which implies a capture efficiency of 25% to 35%. The naive libraries included spiked-in Jurkat TCR RNA (about 9 copies' worth), and this Jurkat TCR RNA is not part of the donor repertoire. In CMV-specific effector cells, over 97% of molecules were held by clones above 20 RNA copies, whereas under 1% of molecules were held by such clones in naive cells.

Its CDR3 holds 15 amino acids, cysteine through phenylalanine. The DNA shown is the 45-base CDR3, in frame from base 1. The germline V gene (reference sequence) gives CDR1 as LNHNV and CDR2 as YYDKDF. V lost 5 bases and J lost 7 bases; the stretch between them is 20 bases long. Naive CD8 T cell libraries were made from around 18,000 to 910,000 sorted cells using 10%, 30% or 50% of purified RNA. On a BD FACSAria II, naive CD8 T cells were FACS-sorted as CD8+CD4-CCR7+CD45RA+ and collected into RLT Plus buffer. To test detection sensitivity, Jurkat RNA equal to about nine TCR copies was added to samples of about 17,000-1,100,000 naive CD8 T cells. Enrichment of CD8 T cells was done with RosetteSep CD8+ T Cell Enrichment Cocktail plus Ficoll-Paque, and ACK red cell lysis came afterward. Library preparation employed PCR. Sequencing was carried out with an Illumina HiSeq 4000. Bulk TCR libraries were made following a previously described method, with the TCR primers given in Table S5. The Qiagen AllPrep DNA/RNA kit was used to purify total RNA. Before analysis, reads from multiple sequencing runs of the same library were pooled. On the study's bioinformatics: Reads were retained only if the reads had an exact TCR constant sequence, and the retained reads were trimmed to 150 nt and grouped according to their 12-nt molecular barcodes. Within each barcode group, reads were sub-clustered at a 15% Levenshtein threshold, and quality-weighted consensus sequences were built per RNA molecule. Non-functional sequences were filtered out, along with any lower-count sequence sitting one edit away from another sequence. On the basis of fitting two negative binomial distributions, barcode sub-clusters with fewer than 20% of the maximum read count were discarded. Clones were called with MiXCR by TCRdb after fastp trimmed the public reads at Q25, and only in-frame beta chains were retained. For every CDR3 protein sequence, its rows merge into one entry that carries the most common genes and DNA. Here the V and J calls rest on TCRdb's processing, not on the authors' analysis. The sample has about 320,000 distinct CDR3 sequences on record, around 21% of them singletons. The ten biggest clones cover 0.75% to 0.85% of the sample.

Input material: naive CD8+ T cells from blood, with Jurkat cell RNA spiked in. The sample's cell subset or site, from its label and the paper: FACS-sorted CD8+CD4-CCR7+CD45RA+ naive T cells. The source is a human donor in good health. Some libraries in this study had Jurkat cell RNA spiked in. Rearrangement joined TRBV15 to TRBJ2-5; the D gene remains uncertain. The bases read TGTGCCACCAGCTCACCCCCCAGTTCAGTGGTGACCCAGTACTTC. It specifies CATSSPPSSVVTQYF.